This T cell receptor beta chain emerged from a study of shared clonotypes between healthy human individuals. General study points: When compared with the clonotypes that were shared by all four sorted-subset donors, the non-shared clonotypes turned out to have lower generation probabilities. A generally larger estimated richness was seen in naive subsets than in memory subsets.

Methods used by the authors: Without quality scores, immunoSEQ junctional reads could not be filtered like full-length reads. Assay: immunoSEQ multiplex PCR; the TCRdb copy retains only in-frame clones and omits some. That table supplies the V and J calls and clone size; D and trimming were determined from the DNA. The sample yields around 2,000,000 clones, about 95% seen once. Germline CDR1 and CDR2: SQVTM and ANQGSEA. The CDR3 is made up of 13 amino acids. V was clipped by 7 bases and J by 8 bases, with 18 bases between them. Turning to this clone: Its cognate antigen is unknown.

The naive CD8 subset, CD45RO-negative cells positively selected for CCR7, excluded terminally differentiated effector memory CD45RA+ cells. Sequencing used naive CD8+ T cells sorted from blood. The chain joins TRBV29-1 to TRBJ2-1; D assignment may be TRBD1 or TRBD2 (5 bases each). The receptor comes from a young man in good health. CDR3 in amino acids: CSAVGTPAYEQFF. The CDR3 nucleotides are TGCAGCGCGGTCGGGACGCCTGCCTATGAGCAGTTCTTC.